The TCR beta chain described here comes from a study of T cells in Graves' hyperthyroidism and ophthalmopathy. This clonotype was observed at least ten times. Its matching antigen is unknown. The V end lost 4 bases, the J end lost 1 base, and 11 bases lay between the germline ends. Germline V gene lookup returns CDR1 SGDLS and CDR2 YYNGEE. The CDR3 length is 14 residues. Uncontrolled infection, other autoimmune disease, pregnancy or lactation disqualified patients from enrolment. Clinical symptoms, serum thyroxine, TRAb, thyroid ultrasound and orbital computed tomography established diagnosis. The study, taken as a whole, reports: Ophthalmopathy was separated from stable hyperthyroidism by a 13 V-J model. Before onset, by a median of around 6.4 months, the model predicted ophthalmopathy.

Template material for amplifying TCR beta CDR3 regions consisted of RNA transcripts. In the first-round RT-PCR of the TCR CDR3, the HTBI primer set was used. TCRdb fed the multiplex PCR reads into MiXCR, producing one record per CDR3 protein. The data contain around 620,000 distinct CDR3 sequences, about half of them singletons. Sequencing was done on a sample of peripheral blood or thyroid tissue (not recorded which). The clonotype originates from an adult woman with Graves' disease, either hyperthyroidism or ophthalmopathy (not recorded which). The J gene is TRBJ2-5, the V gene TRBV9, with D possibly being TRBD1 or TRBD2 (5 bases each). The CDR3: CASSPTGTQETQYF. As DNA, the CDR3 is TGTGCCAGCAGCCCAACCGGGACCCAAGAGACCCAGTACTTC.